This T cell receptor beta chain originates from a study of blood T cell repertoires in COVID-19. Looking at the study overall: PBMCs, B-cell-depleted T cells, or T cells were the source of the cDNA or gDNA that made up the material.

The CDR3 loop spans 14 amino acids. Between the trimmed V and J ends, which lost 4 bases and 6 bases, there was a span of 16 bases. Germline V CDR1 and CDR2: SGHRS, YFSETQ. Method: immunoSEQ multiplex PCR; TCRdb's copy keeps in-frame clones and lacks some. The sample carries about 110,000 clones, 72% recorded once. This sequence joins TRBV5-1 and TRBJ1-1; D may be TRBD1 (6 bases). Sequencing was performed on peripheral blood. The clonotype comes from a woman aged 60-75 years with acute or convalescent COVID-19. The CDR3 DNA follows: TGCGCCAGCAGCGTTGGACAGTCTCTCCCTGAAGCTTTCTTT. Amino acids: CASSVGQSLPEAFF.